This T cell receptor beta chain is from a study of T cells after yellow fever vaccination. This clonotype has more than one count but fewer than ten. Trimming removed 6 bases at V and 11 bases at J, with 11 bases between. The CDR3 consists of 11 residues. TCRdb re-called the 5' RACE reads through MiXCR, storing one row per CDR3 protein. In the table there are under 600,000 distinct CDR3 sequences, 21% of which are singletons. V gene TRBV12-3 or TRBV12-4 combines with J gene TRBJ2-1, with D possibly matching TRBD1 (5 bases). The starting material was PBMCs, obtained roughly 20 days after the first yellow fever vaccination. The receptor was isolated from a man aged 18-30 years who received the YFV17D yellow fever vaccine. CDR3 nucleotide sequence: TGTGCCAGCAGACGACAGACCCAGCAGTTCTTC. This codes for CASRRQTQQFF.